This passage covers 32 T cell receptor beta chains from one sample sequenced in a study of regulatory T cells in long-lasting Graves disease (dated by TCRdb to the early 2020s). Per the publication, the time point label means: newly diagnosed GD, antithyroid drugs for less than 3 months. RNA was extracted from PBMCs in TRIzol for both TCR sequencing and RNA sequencing. Libraries were prepared through multiplex PCR. The listed sequencing device is Illumina HiSeq 4000. TCR beta libraries were built with iRepertoire HTBI primers and Arm-PCR amplification of CDR3 regions. The public reads were quality trimmed at Q25 with fastp and then assembled into clones with MiXCR by TCRdb, keeping productive beta chains. Each CDR3 protein gets just one entry, which takes the most common genes and DNA from the rows behind it. A total of about 380,000 distinct CDR3 sequences appear in this sample, around 15% of them only once. The top ten constitute roughly 20% of the sample.

The sequenced sample was peripheral blood mononuclear cells (PBMCs), obtained at new diagnosis, from a patient treated with antithyroid drugs. These receptors were collected from a female donor with Graves disease.

This clonotype showed up just a few times. The V and J genes are TRBV4-1 and TRBJ2-1; 10 positions agree with TRBD1. The length of the CDR3 is 14 residues. With 3 bases clipped from V and 6 bases from J, the junction kept 2 bases outside the gene matches. Looked up from germline, CDR1 is MGHRA and CDR2 is YSYEKL. The CDR3 loop reads CASSHRTGGNEQFF. DNA for the CDR3: TGCGCCAGCAGCCACAGGACAGGGGGCAATGAGCAGTTCTTC.

This clonotype came up many times. The rearrangement links TRBV12-3 or TRBV12-4 to TRBJ1-4; 10 bases fit TRBD1. Trimming took 6 bases from V and 7 from J; bases not matched to a gene: 5. The CDR3 is made up of 14 amino acids. Here the CDR3 reads CASSPGTGVEKLFF. The CDR3 DNA reads as TGTGCCAGCAGCCCCGGGACAGGGGTTGAAAAACTGTTTTTT.

In its sample, this clonotype was seen many times. The chain uses TRBV9 and TRBJ2-1; D is undetermined. From germline, CDR1 is SGDLS and CDR2 YYNGEE. Trimming pared 0 bases from V and 0 bases from J, leaving 4 bases between. This CDR3 is 14 amino acids long. DNA for the CDR3: TGTGCCAGCAGCGTAGACCGCTCCTACAATGAGCAGTTCTTC. The encoded protein is CASSVDRSYNEQFF.

The chain carries TRBV5-4 and TRBJ2-3, with 16 bases aligning to TRBD2. Germline values: CDR1 SGHNT, CDR2 YYREEE (reference sequence). The CDR3 contains 20 residues. The trim removed 5 bases at V and 1 base at J, leaving 13 bases unmatched. This CDR3 reads CASRPNTGTSGGAGTDTQYF. CDR3 sequence (DNA): TGTGCCAGCAGACCAAATACCGGGACTAGCGGGGGGGCAGGCACAGATACGCAGTATTTT. Together with reference TRBV5-4 and TRBJ2-3, the CDR3 gives the full variable domain: ETGVTQSPTHLIKTRGQQVTLRCSSQSGHNTVSWYQQALGQGPQFIFQYYREEENGRGNFPPRFSGLQFPNYSSELNVNALELDDSALYLCASRPNTGTSGGAGTDTQYFGPGTRLTVL.

This clonotype was counted at least ten times. Here the CDR3 reads CASRQDAMHYNEQFF. Written as DNA, the CDR3 is TGTGCCAGCAGACAGGACGCCATGCACTACAATGAGCAGTTCTTC. The chain uses TRBV28 and TRBJ2-1; TRBD1 is a possible D gene (5 bases). The CDR3 is made up of 15 amino acids. The germline V gene encodes CDR1 MDHEN and CDR2 SYDVKM. V was trimmed by 6 bases and J by 3 bases, leaving 15 bases between them.

In regard to this clonotype: This clone may be a read error of a much larger clone one base away. The V and J genes are TRBV7-9 and TRBJ1-2; 8 bases are a match to TRBD1. In germline, CDR1 is SEHNR, CDR2 FQNEAQ (reference sequence). V shed 5 bases and J 8 bases; nucleotides not matched to a gene: 10. The CDR3 spans 14 residues. The CDR3 reads CASSRPQGAGGYTF. CDR3 bases: TGTGCCAGCAGCCGACCTCAGGGGGCTGGAGGCTACACCTTC.

This clonotype was seen ten or more times. J is TRBJ1-4 and V is TRBV2, with 7 bases lining up with TRBD1. The length of the CDR3 is 15 residues. Germline V lookup: CDR1 SNHLY, CDR2 FYNNEI. Losses at the gene ends were 6 bases for V and 2 bases for J; bases not matched to a gene: 6. CDR3 sequence reads: CASSEGQHTNEKLFF. The CDR3 DNA follows: TGTGCCAGCAGCGAGGGACAGCACACTAATGAAAAACTGTTTTTT.

The sample holds many counts of this clonotype. The rearrangement uses TRBV2 and TRBJ1-5; 7 bases fit TRBD1. Unmatched junction bases numbered 13, after V lost 6 bases and J lost 5 bases. Germline CDR1 reads SNHLY; CDR2 reads FYNNEI. The CDR3 sequence is 16 residues long. CDR3: CASSPLETGTYQPQHF. The CDR3 coding sequence is TGTGCCAGCAGCCCTCTAGAGACAGGGACGTATCAGCCCCAGCATTTT.

In its sample, this clonotype was seen many times. The V call is TRBV7-8, the J call TRBJ2-4; D uncertain. Trimming cost V 4 bases and J 5 bases, with 15 bases left between them. Per germline, CDR1 SGHVS and CDR2 FQNEAQ. This CDR3 region has 15 residues. The chain's CDR3 is CASSSPGTRQNIQYF. DNA for the CDR3: TGTGCCAGCAGCTCCCCTGGAACAAGGCAAAACATTCAGTACTTC.

This clonotype was detected many times. The chain recombines TRBV10-3 with TRBJ1-5, with D perhaps matching TRBD1 (6 bases). Trimming removed 0 bases from V and 6 bases from J, with 12 bases in between. The CDR3 sequence is 15 residues long. Germline lookup yields CDR1 ENHRY and CDR2 SYGVKD. The CDR3 loop reads CAISESSGVGQPQHF. The CDR3 nucleotides read TGTGCCATCAGTGAGTCGTCAGGGGTTGGTCAGCCCCAGCATTTT.

Many counts were recorded for this clonotype. The chain combines TRBV28 with TRBJ2-3; perhaps D is TRBD1 or TRBD2 (5 bases each). V was cut by 5 bases and J by 10 bases, with 16 bases left in between. The CDR3 consists of 13 residues. Germline V gives CDR1 MDHEN, CDR2 SYDVKM. The CDR3 loop reads CASSGTSTDPQYF. CDR3 bases: TGTGCCAGCAGTGGGACGTCAACGGATCCGCAGTATTTT.

Of note for this clonotype: The junction differs from germline at one of its ends, possibly a read error. This chain joins TRBV7-9 and TRBJ1-1; possible D gene TRBD1, 5 bases. The CDR3 totals 12 residues. Per the germline V gene, CDR1 is SEHNR and CDR2 is FQNEAQ (reference sequence). DNA of the CDR3: TGTGCCAGCTCACCTGACGCGACAGTATCCTCCTTT. Translating gives CASSPDATVSSF.

This clonotype was picked up many times. The chain has TRBV10-1 and TRBJ1-2, with D maybe TRBD1 (5 bases). CDR3 length equals 14 residues. Germline loops: CDR1 WNHNN, CDR2 SYGVQD (reference sequence). V gave up 8 bases and J gave up 4 bases, with 17 bases separating them. CDR3 DNA: TGCGCCAGCCCAGAGGAAGGGACCCCCTATGGCTACACCTTC. The encoded protein is CASPEEGTPYGYTF.

This clonotype has at least ten counts. V and J are TRBV18 and TRBJ2-7; D is possibly TRBD1 or TRBD2 (5 bases each). V was cut by 2 bases and J by 6 bases, with 8 bases left in between. CDR1 KGHSH and CDR2 LQKENI come from the germline V gene. The CDR3 spans 12 residues. The CDR3: CASSPTGTEQYF. Written as DNA, the CDR3 is TGTGCCAGCTCACCAACGGGGACCGAGCAGTACTTC.

In its sample, this clonotype was seen many times. V is TRBV14 and J is TRBJ1-1; TRBD1 is a possible D gene (6 bases). The CDR3 totals 20 residues. The germline CDR1 and CDR2 sequences are SGHDN and FVKESK. V lost 0 bases and J lost 2, with 25 bases in between. CDR3 sequence reads: CASSQDLRGPFIPHNTEAFF. The CDR3 DNA reads TGTGCCAGCAGCCAAGATTTACGGGGGCCCTTTATCCCCCATAACACTGAAGCTTTCTTT.

The chain couples TRBV19 to TRBJ1-1; 7 bases agree with TRBD1. V shed 8 bases and J 2 bases; nucleotides not matched to a gene: 8. Germline-derived CDR1 and CDR2 are LNHDA and SQIVND (reference sequence). The CDR3 extends over 14 amino acids. CDR3 residues: CASGITGVNTEAFF. Here the CDR3 DNA reads TGTGCCAGTGGGATTACAGGGGTTAACACTGAAGCTTTCTTT.

This clonotype was seen ten or more times. The genes are TRBV4-1 and TRBJ2-1, with a weak D call TRBD2 (5 bases). Germline V lookup: CDR1 MGHRA, CDR2 YSYEKL. Between the trimmed V and J ends, which lost 1 base and 8 bases, there was a span of 15 bases. The length of the CDR3 is 15 residues. The CDR3: CASSQVRTPGDEQFF. The CDR3 nucleotides read TGCGCCAGCAGCCAAGTCCGGACTCCCGGCGATGAGCAGTTCTTC.

On this clonotype itself: A much larger clone lies a single base off, so this may be a read error. The gene calls are TRBV7-2 and TRBJ2-1, with 11 bases lining up with TRBD2. The DNA end is more similar to TRBJ2-5, so the J call may be wrong. The CDR3 covers 16 residues. CDR1 and CDR2 (germline): SGHTA, FQGNSA. The CDR3 protein is CACSLTGLAGGETQYF. CDR3 DNA: TGTGCCTGCAGCTTAACCGGGCTAGCGGGAGGCGAGACCCAGTACTTC.

This clonotype appeared a single time. With a much larger clone just one base away, this may be a read error. The V gene is TRBV24-1, the J gene TRBJ2-1; D is unresolved. This CDR3 comprises 12 residues. CDR1 is KGHDR and CDR2 is SFDVKD in the germline V gene. V was trimmed by 4 bases and J by 13 bases, leaving 13 bases between them. The CDR3 loop reads CATSEAEETQFF. The CDR3 nucleotides are TGTGCCACCAGTGAGGCTGAAGAGACCCAGTTCTTC.

At least ten counts were recorded for this clonotype. Written as DNA, the CDR3 is TGTGCCAGCAGTTCCCCGATCGGGCCAAGGGATCAGCCCCAGCATTTT. It translates to CASSSPIGPRDQPQHF. The rearrangement uses TRBV28 and TRBJ1-5; D ambiguous. The germline V and J ends were trimmed by 4 bases and 5 bases, with 18 bases remaining between them. The CDR3 runs 16 residues. CDR1 is MDHEN and CDR2 is SYDVKM in the germline V gene.

Many counts were recorded for this clonotype. This chain links TRBV3-1 with TRBJ1-6, with a possible D match to TRBD1 (5 bases). The V gene's germline CDR1 is LGHDT and CDR2 YNNKEL (reference sequence). V lost 1 base and J 8 bases, leaving 9 bases between the germline ends. The CDR3 spans 14 residues. The CDR3 nucleotides read TGTGCCAGCAGCCAAGTCCAGGGAGATTCACCCCTCCACTTT. Its translation is CASSQVQGDSPLHF. Looking up the rest from reference TRBV3-1 and TRBJ1-6 gives the full variable domain: DTAVSQTPKYLVTQMGNDKSIKCEQNLGHDTMYWYKQDSKKFLKIMFSYNNKELIINETVPNRFSPKSPDKAHLNLHINSLELGDSAVYFCASSQVQGDSPLHFGNGTRLTVT.

This clonotype showed up many times. The rearrangement links TRBV12-3 or TRBV12-4 to TRBJ2-3, with 9 bases that match TRBD2. This CDR3 has 16 amino acids. Losses at the gene ends were 6 bases for V and 2 bases for J; bases not matched to a gene: 9. The DNA for the CDR3 is TGTGCCAGCAGCCCTCCCCAGCGGGAGGCCACAGATACGCAGTATTTT. This translates into CASSPPQREATDTQYF.

There are many counts of this clonotype. V and J are TRBV5-1 and TRBJ1-4; D possibly corresponds to TRBD1 (6 bases). Germline CDR1 is SGHRS and CDR2 is YFSETQ. Trimming removed 3 bases at V and 7 bases at J, with 19 bases between. This CDR3 has 16 residues. CDR3 nucleotide sequence: TGCGCCAGCAGCTCGAATCCAGGGGCGGAGGGTGAAAAACTGTTTTTT. Translated: CASSSNPGAEGEKLFF.

This clonotype was observed a handful of times. The chain carries TRBV6-2 or TRBV6-3 and TRBJ1-5, with a possible D match to TRBD1 (6 bases). Germline CDR1 MNHEY, CDR2 SVGEGT. The V end lost 7 bases, the J end lost 6 bases, and 13 bases lay between the germline ends. This CDR3 comprises 13 residues. The CDR3 here is CASTGGLPQPQHF. CDR3 nucleotide sequence: TGTGCCAGCACCGGGGGGCTGCCTCAGCCCCAGCATTTT.

In regard to this clonotype: A much bigger clone sits one base away, suggesting this may be a read error. The rearrangement joins TRBV2 to TRBJ1-2; D not certain. V dropped 8 bases and J dropped 3 bases, with 10 bases sitting between them. The CDR3 sequence is 12 residues long. Germline V gives CDR1 SNHLY, CDR2 FYNNEI. CDR3 residues: CASRRLHYGYTF. In DNA form, the CDR3 reads TGTGCCAGCCGGCGGCTCCACTATGGCTACACCTTC.

V and J are TRBV12-3 or TRBV12-4 and TRBJ1-2; a weak D match, TRBD1 (6 bases). CDR3 size: 15 residues. Trimming took off 6 bases at V and 8 bases at J, with 22 bases between the two ends. CDR3 amino acids: CASRSPGPQGLGYTF. Here the CDR3 DNA reads TGTGCCAGCAGGTCCCCGGGACCTCAGGGGTTGGGCTACACCTTC.

The chain couples TRBV4-3 to TRBJ2-2; D not certain. V was pared by 0 bases and J by 0 bases, with 11 bases between. Germline V lookup: CDR1 LGHNA, CDR2 YSLEER. This CDR3 contains 17 residues. In DNA, the CDR3 is TGCGCCAGCAGCCAAGATCTTGGAGACCCGAACACCGGGGAGCTGTTTTTT. Amino acids: CASSQDLGDPNTGELFF.

Many counts were recorded for this clonotype. The V and J genes are TRBV6-1 and TRBJ1-6, with a possible D match to TRBD1 (6 bases). The V and J ends lost 5 bases and 9 bases respectively, with 20 bases between them. The CDR3 has 16 amino acids. Germline V gene lookup returns CDR1 MNHNS and CDR2 SASEGT. This chain's CDR3 is CASSPLAYREGSPLHF. CDR3 coding DNA: TGTGCCAGCAGTCCACTAGCCTACAGGGAGGGTTCACCCCTCCACTTT.

This clonotype was recorded a few times. The rearrangement joins TRBV30 to TRBJ1-2; TRBD1 aligns across 11 bases. The CDR3 has 12 amino acids. V lost 5 bases, J lost 8 bases, and 4 bases stayed unmatched. CDR1 and CDR2 from the germline V gene are GTSNPN and SVGIG (reference sequence). CDR3 loop: CAWRTGGFGYTF. CDR3 in DNA: TGTGCCTGGCGGACAGGGGGCTTCGGCTACACCTTC. The full variable domain, with the rest looked up from reference TRBV30 and TRBJ1-2, is SQTIHQWPATLVQPVGSPLSLECTVEGTSNPNLYWYRQAAGRGLQLLFYSVGIGQISSEVPQNLSASRPQDRQFILSSKKLLLSDSGFYLCAWRTGGFGYTFGSGTRLTVV.

Many counts were recorded for this clonotype. V usage is TRBV11-2 and J usage is TRBJ2-1; D uncertain. CDR1 is SGHAT, CDR2 FQNNGV, per germline. CDR3 length equals 11 residues. The V gene lost 5 bases and the J gene lost 6 bases, with 5 bases spanning the gap. The DNA for the CDR3 is TGTGCCAGCAGCCAGCTCAATGAGCAGTTCTTC. This sequence encodes CASSQLNEQFF.

This clonotype was seen many times. The chain links TRBV7-9 to TRBJ2-3; D may correspond to TRBD1 or TRBD2 (6 bases each). Trimming shortened V by 4 bases and J by 2 bases, and 16 bases separated the two germline ends. The germline V gene has CDR1 SEHNR and CDR2 FQNEAQ (reference sequence). CDR3 length equals 16 residues. CDR3 in DNA: TGTGCCAGCAGCTCCCCTGGGGGGCGCGACACAGATACGCAGTATTTT. It yields the protein CASSSPGGRDTDTQYF. Together with reference TRBV7-9 and TRBJ2-3, the CDR3 gives the full variable domain: DTGVSQNPRHKITKRGQNVTFRCDPISEHNRLYWYRQTLGQGPEFLTYFQNEAQLEKSRLLSDRFSAERPKGSFSTLEIQRTEQGDSAMYLCASSSPGGRDTDTQYFGPGTRLTVL.

On this clonotype: The junction differs from germline at one of its ends, possibly a read error. This sequence joins TRBV7-8 and TRBJ2-3, with a possible D match to TRBD2 (5 bases). There are 13 residues in the CDR3. Per the germline V gene, CDR1 is SGHVS and CDR2 is FQNEAQ. In nucleotides, the CDR3 is TGTGCCAGCACCTTTTCTAGCACGGATAAGCAGTATTTT. Protein product: CASTFSSTDKQYF.